Listed below are T cell receptor beta chains from one sample, sequenced in a study of T cells in Graves' hyperthyroidism and ophthalmopathy. TCRdb redid the calling of the multiplex PCR reads with MiXCR, one entry per CDR3 protein. This table holds about 400,000 distinct CDR3 sequences, around 14% found once. The material sequenced was blood. These TCRs come from a woman aged 18 to 35 with Graves' hyperthyroidism. The CDR3 runs from the conserved cysteine through the conserved F or W. The D gene is left open where the match is weak. The size field is filled for only some rows; it gives once, few, many or a size class.

>many|NA|13|TRBJ2-3|TRBV12-3/TRBV12-4
TGTGCCAGCAGTTTCATGGGCACAGATACGCAGTATTTT
CASSFMGTDTQYF
>many|TRBD1|16|TRBJ2-7|TRBV28
TGTGCCAGCATCACGGGCGGGGAGGACAGGGACTACGAGCAGTACTTC
CASITGGEDRDYEQYF
>NA|NA|15|TRBJ1-5|TRBV20-1
TGCAGTGCTAATGGGCAGGGGTTCGGTAATCAGCCCCAGCATTTT
CSANGQGFGNQPQHF
>many|NA|14|TRBJ2-3|TRBV29-1
TGCAGCGCTACACTGGCCGGGACTTCAGATACGCAGTATTTT
CSATLAGTSDTQYF
>NA|NA|16|TRBJ2-3|TRBV12-3/TRBV12-4
TGTGCCAGCACTGCCGACTGGGATTCTAGCACAGATACGCAGTATTTT
CASTADWDSSTDTQYF
>many|NA|10|TRBJ1-2|TRBV20-1
TGCAGTGCTAGCCGGGGAGGCTACACCTTC
CSASRGGYTF
>many|NA|13|TRBJ2-3|TRBV20-1
TGCAGTGCCCCGAGGGGGGGCGGGGATACGCAGTATTTT
CSAPRGGGDTQYF
>many|NA|15|TRBJ2-7|TRBV18
TGTGCCAGCTCCCCACCCATTTATGGGACCTACGAGCAGTACTTC
CASSPPIYGTYEQYF
>many|NA|15|TRBJ2-7|TRBV6-1
TGTGCCAGCACCTTGATGCGGGGTACCACCTACGAGCAGTACTTC
CASTLMRGTTYEQYF
>many|TRBD2|15|TRBJ2-7|TRBV19
TGTGCCAGTAGTATAGATGAGCGGGGACCTTACGAGCAGTACTTC
CASSIDERGPYEQYF
>many|NA|13|TRBJ1-2|TRBV10-3
TGTGCCATCAGTCAAGACAGCGCCTATGGCTACACCTTC
CAISQDSAYGYTF
>few|NA|13|TRBJ1-1|TRBV5-1
TGCGCCAGCACCCTTAGGGGGAACACTGAAGCTTTCTTT
CASTLRGNTEAFF
>many|TRBD1|16|TRBJ1-5|TRBV28
TGTGCCAGCAGTCCGCTAAGGGGGCCCAGCAATCAGCCCCAGCATTTT
CASSPLRGPSNQPQHF
>many|TRBD1|16|TRBJ2-3|TRBV11-2
TGTGCCAGCACCTTTCACGCCGGGACAGTGATAGATACGCAGTATTTT
CASTFHAGTVIDTQYF
>NA|TRBD1|16|TRBJ1-1|TRBV20-1
TGCAGTGCTAGAGATCGTCAGGGGGCCAGCGGCACTGAAGCTTTCTTT
CSARDRQGASGTEAFF
>NA|NA|13|TRBJ2-7|TRBV6-1
TGTGCCAGCATCCTCGCGACCCCAAACGAGCAGTACTTC
CASILATPNEQYF
>many|TRBD2|15|TRBJ2-5|TRBV7-2
TGTGCCAGCAGCTTAGGCCGTCCGGGACTAGCCCCCCAGTACTTC
CASSLGRPGLAPQYF
>many|TRBD1|14|TRBJ2-7|TRBV6-2/TRBV6-3
TGTGCCAGCAGTGAGAGAGGGGGCACCTACGAGCAGTACTTC
CASSERGGTYEQYF
>many|NA|14|TRBJ2-4|TRBV7-9
TGTGCCAGCAGCGTCGGACAGCCCAAAAACATTCAGTACTTC
CASSVGQPKNIQYF
>many|NA|12|TRBJ2-1|TRBV7-8
TGTGCCAGCAGCTCGGGACCTACTGAGCAGTTCTTC
CASSSGPTEQFF
>many|TRBD2|13|TRBJ2-7|TRBV20-1
TGCAGTGCTACCTCCGGACTAGGCTACGAGCAGTACTTC
CSATSGLGYEQYF
>few|NA|15|TRBJ1-3|TRBV7-8
TGTGCCAGCAGCTTTTATAGGGATGCTGGAAACACCATATATTTT
CASSFYRDAGNTIYF
>many|TRBD1|14|TRBJ1-1|TRBV3-1
TGTGCCAGCAGCCTCTGGGACAGGAACACTGAAGCTTTCTTT
CASSLWDRNTEAFF
>once|NA|12|TRBJ2-7|TRBV3-1
TGTGCCAGCAGCCAAGCTTGGTACGAGCAGTACTTC
CASSQAWYEQYF
>many|NA|13|TRBJ1-1|TRBV5-1
TGCGCCAGCAGCTGGGGATTGAACACTGAAGCTTTCTTT
CASSWGLNTEAFF
>many|NA|11|TRBJ2-2|TRBV12-3/TRBV12-4
TGTGCCAGCAGCCTCTCCCGGGAGCTGTTTTTT
CASSLSRELFF
>NA|NA|15|TRBJ2-1|TRBV10-3
TGTGCCATCAGGGTCGACAGTGTACGCTACAATGAGCAGTTCTTC
CAIRVDSVRYNEQFF
>many|TRBD1|16|TRBJ2-5|TRBV30
TGTGCCTGGAGCCGGGGGGACAGGGGGCATGTGGAGACCCAGTACTTC
CAWSRGDRGHVETQYF
>many|TRBD1|13|TRBJ1-5|TRBV7-8
TGTGCCAGCAGCCGGACAGGGGATCAGCCCCAGCATTTT
CASSRTGDQPQHF
>NA|NA|12|TRBJ1-2|TRBV7-2
TGTGCCAGCAGTGAACAGGGAGGTGGCTACACCTTC
CASSEQGGGYTF
>many|NA|14|TRBJ2-7|TRBV27
TGTGCCAGCAGGCCGGGGGGCCCCTCGGTGGTGCAGTACTTC
CASRPGGPSVVQYF
>many|TRBD2|17|TRBJ2-7|TRBV5-1
TGCGCCAGCAGCTCCGGACTAGCGGGAGAGCCTACCTACGAGCAGTACTTC
CASSSGLAGEPTYEQYF
>NA|TRBD2|14|TRBJ2-2|TRBV14
TGTGCCAGCAGCCAAGAACGGGGGGTCGGGGAGCTGTTTTTT
CASSQERGVGELFF
>many|NA|15|TRBJ2-2|TRBV29-1
TGCAGCGTTGGGAAAGGGACTCAGAACACCGGGGAGCTGTTTTTT
CSVGKGTQNTGELFF
>many|NA|15|TRBJ1-6|TRBV5-1
TGCGCCAGCAGCTTGTTGTCAGCAAAGGATTCACCCCTCCACTTT
CASSLLSAKDSPLHF
>many|NA|13|TRBJ1-5|TRBV6-1
TGTGCCAGCAGGGACAGTGACAATCAGCCCCAGCATTTT
CASRDSDNQPQHF
>many|NA|13|TRBJ2-1|TRBV30
TGTGCCTGGAGTGTACATGCGGGCAATGAGCAGTTCTTC
CAWSVHAGNEQFF
>NA|TRBD2|15|TRBJ2-1|TRBV19
TGTGCCAGTCGCCCAGGACTAGCGGGGGGGCGTGAGCAGTTCTTC
CASRPGLAGGREQFF
>many|TRBD1|13|TRBJ1-1|TRBV7-6
TGTGCCAGCAGCAAGGGACAGGGGGGTCGAGCTTTCTTT
CASSKGQGGRAFF
>many|NA|14|TRBJ2-3|TRBV19
TGTGCCAGTAGTAAACCCGGACAGCCAGATACGCAGTATTTT
CASSKPGQPDTQYF
>many|TRBD1|16|TRBJ2-1|TRBV4-3
TGCGCCAGCAGCCAAGGGACAGGGGGCCAGGTGAATGAGCAGTTCTTC
CASSQGTGGQVNEQFF
>many|NA|14|TRBJ1-4|TRBV11-2
TGTGCCAGCAGCTTATCGACAGTGAACGAAAAACTGTTTTTT
CASSLSTVNEKLFF
>many|NA|18|TRBJ1-2|TRBV6-1
TGTGCCAGCAGTCCCACAGGCGGGGGTTCCGTTGGTATCTATGGCTACACCTTC
CASSPTGGGSVGIYGYTF
>many|NA|16|TRBJ2-2|TRBV24-1
TGTGCCACCAGTGATTTGCCCGGTACGAACACCGGGGAGCTGTTTTTT
CATSDLPGTNTGELFF
>many|NA|13|TRBJ1-2|TRBV20-1
TGCAGTGCTAGAGTGCCGAATAACTATGGCTACACCTTC
CSARVPNNYGYTF
>NA|NA|16|TRBJ1-2|TRBV12-3/TRBV12-4
TGTGCCAGCAGTTTGTCGGGGGGGGCCGGGGCGAGTGGCTACACCTTC
CASSLSGGAGASGYTF